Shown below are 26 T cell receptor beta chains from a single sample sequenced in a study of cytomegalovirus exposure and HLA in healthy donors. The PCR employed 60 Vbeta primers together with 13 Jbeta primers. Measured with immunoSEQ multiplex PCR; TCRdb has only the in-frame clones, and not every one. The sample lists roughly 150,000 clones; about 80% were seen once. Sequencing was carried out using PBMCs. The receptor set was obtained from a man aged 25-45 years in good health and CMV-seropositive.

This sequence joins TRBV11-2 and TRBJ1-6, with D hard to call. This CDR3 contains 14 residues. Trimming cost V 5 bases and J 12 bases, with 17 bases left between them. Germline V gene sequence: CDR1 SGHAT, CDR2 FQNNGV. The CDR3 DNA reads TGTGCCAGCAGCCAAACGGTAGTTAGAGTACCCCTCCACTTT. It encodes CASSQTVVRVPLHF.

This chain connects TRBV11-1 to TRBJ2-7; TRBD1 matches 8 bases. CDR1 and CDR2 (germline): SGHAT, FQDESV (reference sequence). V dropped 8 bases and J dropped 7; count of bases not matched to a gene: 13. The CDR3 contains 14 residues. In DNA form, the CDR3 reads TGTGCCAGCGCCATGGGCAGGGGGCCGGGGGAGCAGTACTTC. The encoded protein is CASAMGRGPGEQYF.

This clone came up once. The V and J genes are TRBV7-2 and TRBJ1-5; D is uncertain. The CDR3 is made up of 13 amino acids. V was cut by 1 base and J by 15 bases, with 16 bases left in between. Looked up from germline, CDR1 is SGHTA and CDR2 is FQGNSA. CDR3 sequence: CASSLVYGEVWHF. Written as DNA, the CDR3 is TGTGCCAGCAGCTTAGTGTACGGTGAGGTGTGGCATTTT.

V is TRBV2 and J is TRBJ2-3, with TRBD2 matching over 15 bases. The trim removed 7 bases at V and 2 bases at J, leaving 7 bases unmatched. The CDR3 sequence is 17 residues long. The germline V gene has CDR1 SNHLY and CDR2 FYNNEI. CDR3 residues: CASTAGTSGGSTDTQYF. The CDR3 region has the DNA TGTGCCAGCACCGCCGGGACTAGCGGGGGGTCCACAGATACGCAGTATTTT.

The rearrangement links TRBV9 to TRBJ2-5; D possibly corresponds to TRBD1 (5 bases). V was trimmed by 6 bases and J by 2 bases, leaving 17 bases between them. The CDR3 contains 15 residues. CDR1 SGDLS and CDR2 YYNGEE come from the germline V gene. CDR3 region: CASNNQQAQQETQYF. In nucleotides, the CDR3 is TGTGCCAGCAACAATCAACAGGCGCAACAAGAGACCCAGTACTTC.

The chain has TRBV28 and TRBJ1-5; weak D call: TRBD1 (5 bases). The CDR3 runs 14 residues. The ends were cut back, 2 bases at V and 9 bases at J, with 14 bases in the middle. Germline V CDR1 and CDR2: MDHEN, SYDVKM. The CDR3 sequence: CASSLGDGTSPQHF. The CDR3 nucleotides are TGTGCCAGCAGTTTAGGGGACGGGACTTCGCCCCAGCATTTT.

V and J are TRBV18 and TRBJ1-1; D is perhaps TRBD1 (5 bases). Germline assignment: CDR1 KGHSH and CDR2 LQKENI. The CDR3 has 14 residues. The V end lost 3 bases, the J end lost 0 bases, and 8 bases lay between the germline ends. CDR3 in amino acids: CASSPGLMNTEAFF. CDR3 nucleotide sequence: TGTGCCAGCTCACCGGGACTCATGAACACTGAAGCTTTCTTT.

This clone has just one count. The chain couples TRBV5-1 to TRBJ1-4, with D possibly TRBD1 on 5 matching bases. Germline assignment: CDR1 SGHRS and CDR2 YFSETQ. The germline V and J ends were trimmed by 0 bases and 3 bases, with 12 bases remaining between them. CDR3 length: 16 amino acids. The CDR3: CASSLEPSGSNEKLFF. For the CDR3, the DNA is TGCGCCAGCAGCTTGGAGCCCTCAGGGTCTAATGAAAAACTGTTTTTT.

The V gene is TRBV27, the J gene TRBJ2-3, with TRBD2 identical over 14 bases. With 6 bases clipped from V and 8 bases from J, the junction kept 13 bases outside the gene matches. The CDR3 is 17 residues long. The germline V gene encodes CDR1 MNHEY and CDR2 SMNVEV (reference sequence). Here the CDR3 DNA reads TGTGCCAGCAGATCTCCCGGGACTAGCGGGAGTGGAGCTACGCAGTATTTT. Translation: CASRSPGTSGSGATQYF.

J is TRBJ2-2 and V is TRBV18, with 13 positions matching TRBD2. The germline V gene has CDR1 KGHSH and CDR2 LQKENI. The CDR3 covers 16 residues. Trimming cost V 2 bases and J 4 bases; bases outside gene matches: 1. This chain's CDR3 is CASSPRTSGSTGELFF. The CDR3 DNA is TGTGCCAGCTCACCAAGGACTAGCGGGAGCACCGGGGAGCTGTTTTTT. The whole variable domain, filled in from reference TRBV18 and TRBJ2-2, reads NAGVMQNPRHLVRRRGQEARLRCSPMKGHSHVYWYRQLPEEGLKFMVYLQKENIIDESGMPKERFSAEFPKEGPSILRIQQVVRGDSAAYFCASSPRTSGSTGELFFGEGSRLTVL.

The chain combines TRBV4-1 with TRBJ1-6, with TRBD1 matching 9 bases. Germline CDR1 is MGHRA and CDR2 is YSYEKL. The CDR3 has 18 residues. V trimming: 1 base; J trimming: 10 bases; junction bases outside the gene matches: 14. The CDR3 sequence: CASSQVLRADRGGSPLHF. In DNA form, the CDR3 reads TGCGCCAGCAGCCAAGTCCTAAGGGCGGACAGGGGAGGATCACCCCTCCACTTT.

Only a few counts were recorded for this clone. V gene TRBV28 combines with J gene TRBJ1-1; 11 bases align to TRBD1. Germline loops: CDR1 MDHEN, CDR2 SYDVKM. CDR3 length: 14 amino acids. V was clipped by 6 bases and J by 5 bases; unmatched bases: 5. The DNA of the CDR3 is TGTGCCAGCAGCCCGGGACAGGGGGGAACTGAAGCTTTCTTT. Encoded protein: CASSPGQGGTEAFF.

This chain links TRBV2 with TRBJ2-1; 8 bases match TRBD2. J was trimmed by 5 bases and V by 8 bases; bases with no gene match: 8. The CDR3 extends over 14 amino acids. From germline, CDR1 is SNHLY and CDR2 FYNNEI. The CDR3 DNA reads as TGTGCCAGCCTATTGGGACTAGGGGACAATGAGCAGTTCTTC. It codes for CASLLGLGDNEQFF.

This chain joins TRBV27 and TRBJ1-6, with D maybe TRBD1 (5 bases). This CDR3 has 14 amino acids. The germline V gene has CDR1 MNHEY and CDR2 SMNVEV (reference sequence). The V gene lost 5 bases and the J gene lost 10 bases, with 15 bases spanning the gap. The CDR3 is CASSLGGSGSPLHF. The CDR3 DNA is TGTGCCAGCAGTCTTGGAGGGTCAGGGTCACCCCTCCACTTT.

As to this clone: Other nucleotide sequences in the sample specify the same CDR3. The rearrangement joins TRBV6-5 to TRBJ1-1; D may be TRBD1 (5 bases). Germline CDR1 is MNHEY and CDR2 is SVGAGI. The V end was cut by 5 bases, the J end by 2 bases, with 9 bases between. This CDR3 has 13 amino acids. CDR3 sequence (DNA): TGTGCCAGCAGTCTAGACAGAAACACTGAAGCTTTCTTT. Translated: CASSLDRNTEAFF.

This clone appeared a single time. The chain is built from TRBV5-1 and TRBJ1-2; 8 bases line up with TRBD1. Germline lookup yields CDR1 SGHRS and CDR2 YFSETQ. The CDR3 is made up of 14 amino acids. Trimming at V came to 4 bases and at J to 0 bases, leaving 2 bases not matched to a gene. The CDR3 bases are TGCGCCAGCAGCGTGACAGGGGCTAACTATGGCTACACCTTC. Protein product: CASSVTGANYGYTF.

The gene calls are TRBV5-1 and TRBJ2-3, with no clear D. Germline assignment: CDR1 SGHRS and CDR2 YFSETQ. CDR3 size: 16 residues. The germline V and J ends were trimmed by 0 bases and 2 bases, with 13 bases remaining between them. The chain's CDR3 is CASSLAVGRNTDTQYF. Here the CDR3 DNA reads TGCGCCAGCAGCTTGGCCGTGGGCAGGAACACAGATACGCAGTATTTT.

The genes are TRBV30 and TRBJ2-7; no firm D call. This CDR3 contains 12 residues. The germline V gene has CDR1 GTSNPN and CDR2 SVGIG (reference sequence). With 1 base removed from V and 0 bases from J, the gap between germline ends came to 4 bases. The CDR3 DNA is TGTGCCTGGAGTGATAACTCCTACGAGCAGTACTTC. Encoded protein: CAWSDNSYEQYF.

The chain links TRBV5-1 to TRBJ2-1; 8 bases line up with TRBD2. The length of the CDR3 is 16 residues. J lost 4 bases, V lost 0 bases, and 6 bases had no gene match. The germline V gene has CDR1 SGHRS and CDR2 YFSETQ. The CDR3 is CASSLGGAGGYNEQFF. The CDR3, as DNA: TGCGCCAGCAGCTTGGGGGGGGCGGGAGGTTACAATGAGCAGTTCTTC.

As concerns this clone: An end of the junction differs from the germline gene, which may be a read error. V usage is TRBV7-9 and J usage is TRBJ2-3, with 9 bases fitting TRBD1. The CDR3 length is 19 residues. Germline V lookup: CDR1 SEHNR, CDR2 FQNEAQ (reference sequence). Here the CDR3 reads CSSSFRWDRDMVSTDTQYF. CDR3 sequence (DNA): TGTTCCAGCAGCTTTAGGTGGGACAGGGATATGGTGAGCACAGATACGCAGTATTTT.

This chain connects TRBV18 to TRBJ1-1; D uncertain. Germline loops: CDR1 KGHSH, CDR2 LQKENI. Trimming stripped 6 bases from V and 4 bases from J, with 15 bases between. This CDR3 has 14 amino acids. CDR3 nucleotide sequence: TGTGCCAGCTCCACCTCGAGGGCGGGCACTGAAGCTTTCTTT. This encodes CASSTSRAGTEAFF.

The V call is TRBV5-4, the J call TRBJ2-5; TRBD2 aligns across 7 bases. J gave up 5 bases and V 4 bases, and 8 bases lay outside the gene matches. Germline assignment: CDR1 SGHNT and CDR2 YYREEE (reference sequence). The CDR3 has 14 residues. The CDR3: CASSPGLGGETQYF. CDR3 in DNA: TGTGCCAGCAGCCCCGGACTAGGCGGTGAGACCCAGTACTTC.

The CDR3 nucleotides are TGCGCCAGCAGCCTAGGGACAGGGGCGGAGACCCAGTACTTC. Protein sequence: CASSLGTGAETQYF. This sequence joins TRBV5-1 and TRBJ2-5; 10 bases map to TRBD1. This CDR3 comprises 14 residues. V lost 4 bases, J lost 5 bases, and 5 bases stayed unmatched. The germline V gene has CDR1 SGHRS and CDR2 YFSETQ. The full variable domain, its missing parts supplied by reference TRBV5-1 and TRBJ2-5, is KAGVTQTPRYLIKTRGQQVTLSCSPISGHRSVSWYQQTPGQGLQFLFEYFSETQRNKGNFPGRFSGRQFSNSRSEMNVSTLELGDSALYLCASSLGTGAETQYFGPGTRLLVL.

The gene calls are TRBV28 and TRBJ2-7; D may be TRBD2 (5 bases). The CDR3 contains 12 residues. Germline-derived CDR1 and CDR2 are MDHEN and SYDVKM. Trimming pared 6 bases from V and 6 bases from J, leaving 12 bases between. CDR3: CASRRDVREQYF. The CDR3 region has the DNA TGTGCCAGCAGACGGGATGTTCGCGAGCAGTACTTC. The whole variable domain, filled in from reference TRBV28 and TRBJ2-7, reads DVKVTQSSRYLVKRTGEKVFLECVQDMDHENMFWYRQDPGLGLRLIYFSYDVKMKEKGDIPEGYSVSREKKERFSLILESASTNQTSMYLCASRRDVREQYFGPGTRLTVT.

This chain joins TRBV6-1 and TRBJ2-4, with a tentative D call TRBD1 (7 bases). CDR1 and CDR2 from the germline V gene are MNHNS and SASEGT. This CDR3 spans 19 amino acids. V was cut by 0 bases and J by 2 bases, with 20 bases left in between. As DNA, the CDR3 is TGTGCCAGCAGTGAAGCTAAGCTGCGCCAGGGGGGTACCAAAAACATTCAGTACTTC. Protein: CASSEAKLRQGGTKNIQYF.

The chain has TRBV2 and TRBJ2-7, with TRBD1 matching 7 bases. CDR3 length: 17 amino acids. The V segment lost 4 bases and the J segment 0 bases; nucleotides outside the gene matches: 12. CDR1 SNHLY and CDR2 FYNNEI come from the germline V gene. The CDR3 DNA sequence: TGTGCCAGCAGTGTGTCGGAGGACAGGACTCTCTCCTACGAGCAGTACTTC. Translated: CASSVSEDRTLSYEQYF.